This T cell receptor (beta chain) emerged from a study of shared clonotypes between healthy human individuals. Study-level points and caveats: Represented genetic and exposure-history diversity was restricted by having few donors. Estimated clonotype richness was generally higher in naive than memory subsets.

Libraries were prepared by immunoSEQ multiplex PCR; TCRdb keeps only in-frame clonotypes and omits some of them. The table includes roughly 2.1 million clones, under 95% detected once. CDR3 length: 14 residues. The germline V gene encodes CDR1 LGHNA and CDR2 YSLEER. The V gene end was trimmed by 4 bases and the J gene end by 8 bases; junction bases not matched to a gene: 1. Naive CD8 isolation took CD45RO-negative cells positively selected for CCR7 and excluded terminally differentiated effector memory CD45RA+ cells. As for this clone: Its antigen is currently unknown.

This TCR was sampled from a man younger than 35 in good health. Some clones in this sample may be carry-over from other donors' samples. What was sequenced was naive CD8+ T cells from PBMCs. The genes are TRBV4-3 and TRBJ2-1, with 14 positions matching TRBD2. The CDR3, as DNA: TGCGCCAGCAGCCCGGGACTAGCGGGAGATGAGCAGTTCTTC. Amino acid sequence: CASSPGLAGDEQFF.